Following are 13 T cell receptor beta chains from one sample sequenced in a study of blood T cell repertoires in COVID-19. TCRdb's copy holds only in-frame clones and misses some; the assay was immunoSEQ multiplex PCR. The table includes tens of thousands of clones, 79% detected once. The specimen was peripheral blood. The receptors here all came from a man between 65 and 85 years old with acute or convalescent COVID-19.

The chain is built from TRBV12-3 or TRBV12-4 and TRBJ2-3; D unresolved. The CDR3 totals 12 residues. V was shortened by 3 bases and J by 5 bases, with 6 bases between the two germline ends. Here the CDR3 reads CASSFFRDTQYF. CDR3 in DNA: TGTGCCAGCAGTTTTTTTCGAGATACGCAGTATTTT.

This chain uses TRBV29-1 with TRBJ2-5; possibly TRBD1 for D (7 bases). The CDR3 runs 14 residues. The V gene's germline CDR1 is SQVTM and CDR2 ANQGSEA. V was cut by 4 bases and J by 5 bases, with 17 bases left in between. CDR3 nucleotide sequence: TGCAGCGTTGCGGGGGACAGCGAAAGGGAGACCCAGTACTTC. This encodes CSVAGDSERETQYF.

Here the CDR3 DNA reads TGTGCCAGCAGCTTGGTAGCAGACAATCAGCCCCAGCATTTT. This encodes CASSLVADNQPQHF. The chain links TRBV28 to TRBJ1-5; D remains unclear. The CDR3 totals 14 residues. CDR1 and CDR2 (germline): MDHEN, SYDVKM. V was trimmed by 6 bases and J by 3 bases, leaving 12 bases between them.

In this sample, this clone turned up once. This chain joins TRBV20-1 and TRBJ2-3; D ambiguous. Looked up from germline, CDR1 is DFQATT and CDR2 is SNEGSKA (reference sequence). CDR3 size: 15 residues. The V gene lost 3 bases and the J gene lost 0 bases, with 13 bases spanning the gap. The chain's CDR3 is CSASAGPASTDTQYF. In DNA, the CDR3 is TGCAGTGCTAGTGCTGGGCCTGCTAGCACAGATACGCAGTATTTT.

The chain has TRBV29-1 and TRBJ2-1, with 12 bases aligning to TRBD2. The trim removed 7 bases at V and 3 bases at J, leaving 4 bases unmatched. Germline lookup yields CDR1 SQVTM and CDR2 ANQGSEA. The CDR3 spans 14 residues. CDR3 residues: CSARTSGVYNEQFF. Written as DNA, the CDR3 is TGCAGCGCCCGGACTAGCGGGGTCTACAATGAGCAGTTCTTC.

This clone was counted a few times. The V and J genes are TRBV3-1 (or the pseudogene TRBV3-2) and TRBJ1-1; 8 bases are shared with TRBD1. Germline V gives CDR1 LGHDT, CDR2 YNNKEL (reference sequence). V was pared by 1 base and J by 1 base, with 2 bases of the junction left unmatched. The CDR3 consists of 15 residues. CDR3 region: CASSQGTGQNTEAFF. CDR3 sequence (DNA): TGTGCCAGCAGCCAAGGGACAGGGCAGAACACTGAAGCTTTCTTT.

The chain combines TRBV6-5 with TRBJ1-4; a possible D gene is TRBD1 (5 bases). The germline V gene has CDR1 MNHEY and CDR2 SVGAGI. The CDR3 contains 14 residues. V was shortened by 9 bases and J by 8 bases, with 19 bases between the two germline ends. In DNA form, the CDR3 reads TGTGCCAGTACGACAGTCTCCCTAGGGGAAAAACTGTTTTTT. It translates to CASTTVSLGEKLFF.

V and J are TRBV5-4 and TRBJ2-7; 9 bases map to TRBD1. Germline assignment: CDR1 SGHNT and CDR2 YYREEE (reference sequence). V gave up 3 bases and J gave up 4 bases; unmatched junction bases: 8. CDR3 length equals 15 residues. The CDR3 coding sequence is TGTGCCAGCAGCTACCGGGACAGGGCTTCGTACGAGCAGTACGTC. The encoded protein is CASSYRDRASYEQYV.

The chain has TRBV5-4 and TRBJ2-1, with TRBD2 as a possible D gene (6 bases). The V and J ends lost 3 bases and 10 bases respectively, with 14 bases between them. In germline, CDR1 is SGHNT, CDR2 YYREEE (reference sequence). The length of the CDR3 is 13 residues. The CDR3 coding sequence is TGTGCCAGCAGCTCCCAGGGTGGAGGGGAGCAGTTCTTC. Translated, it gives CASSSQGGGEQFF.

The CDR3 DNA reads TGCGCCACCATACAGGGGTACGAGCAGTACTTC. Translated, it gives CATIQGYEQYF. The chain employs TRBV10-2 and TRBJ2-7; 7 nucleotides align to TRBD1. CDR1 and CDR2 (germline): WSHSY, SAAADI. J gave up 4 bases and V 10 bases, and 4 bases lay outside the gene matches. The CDR3 runs 11 residues.

The chain joins TRBV27 to TRBJ1-1, with D possibly being TRBD1 (6 bases). Trimming removed 4 bases from V and 1 base from J, with 7 bases in between. This CDR3 region has 13 residues. Germline CDR1 is MNHEY and CDR2 is SMNVEV (reference sequence). CDR3 DNA: TGTGCCAGCAGTTACAGGGAGAACACTGAAGCTTTCTTT. It codes for CASSYRENTEAFF.

The genes are TRBV7-9 and TRBJ2-1; maybe TRBD2 (5 bases). V dropped 5 bases and J dropped 9 bases, with 11 bases sitting between them. CDR1 is SEHNR, CDR2 FQNEAQ, per germline (reference sequence). The CDR3 contains 12 residues. CDR3 region: CASSAEGFEQFF. The CDR3 coding sequence is TGTGCCAGCAGCGCCGAGGGCTTTGAGCAGTTCTTC.

This clone is a singleton in its sample. The chain recombines TRBV2 with TRBJ1-2; D may be TRBD1 (5 bases). Germline lookup yields CDR1 SNHLY and CDR2 FYNNEI. The ends were cut back, 3 bases at V and 8 bases at J, with 13 bases in the middle. This CDR3 is built from 13 residues. CDR3 protein: CASSDSREEGYTF. In nucleotides, the CDR3 is TGTGCCAGCAGTGACTCCAGGGAAGAGGGCTACACCTTC.